This TCR beta chain was documented in a study of blood T cell repertoires in COVID-19. Sequencing used immunoSEQ multiplex PCR; TCRdb keeps in-frame clones, though not all of them. The table includes a few hundred thousand clones, 70% to 90% detected once. Germline trimming cut 5 bases from V and 3 bases from J; bases unmatched to any gene: 8. The CDR3 has 17 amino acids. CDR1 and CDR2 from the germline V gene are SGHVS and FQNEAQ. The sequence was collected from a woman aged 50 to 60 who had been exposed to COVID-19. The sequencing input was PBMCs or T cells enriched from blood (not recorded which). This chain links TRBV7-8 with TRBJ2-3; 13 nucleotides match TRBD2. The DNA of the CDR3 is TGTGCCAGCAGCCCTTTTGGGACTAGCGGGGAAACAGATACGCAGTATTTT. It is translated as CASSPFGTSGETDTQYF.